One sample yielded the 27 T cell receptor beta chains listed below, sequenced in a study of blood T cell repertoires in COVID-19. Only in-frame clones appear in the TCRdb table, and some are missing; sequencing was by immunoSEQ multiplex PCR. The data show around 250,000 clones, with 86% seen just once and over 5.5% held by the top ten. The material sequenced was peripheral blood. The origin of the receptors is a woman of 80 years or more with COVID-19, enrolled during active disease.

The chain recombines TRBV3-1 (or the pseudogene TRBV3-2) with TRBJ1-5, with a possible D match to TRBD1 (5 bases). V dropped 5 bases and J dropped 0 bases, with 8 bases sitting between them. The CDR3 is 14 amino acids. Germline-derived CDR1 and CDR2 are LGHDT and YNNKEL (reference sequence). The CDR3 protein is CASSATVSNQPQHF. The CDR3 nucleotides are TGTGCCAGCAGCGCGACAGTTAGCAATCAGCCCCAGCATTTT.

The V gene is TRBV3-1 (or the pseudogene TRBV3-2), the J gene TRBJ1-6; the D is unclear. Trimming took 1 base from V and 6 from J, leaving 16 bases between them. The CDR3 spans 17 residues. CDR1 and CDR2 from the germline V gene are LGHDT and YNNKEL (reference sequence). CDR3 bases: TGTGCCAGCAGCCAAGTAAGCCCACGGTCGGGTAATTCACCCCTCCACTTT. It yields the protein CASSQVSPRSGNSPLHF.

The CDR3 protein is CASISQGDRGYSNYGYTF. CDR3 DNA sequence: TGTGCCAGCATCTCTCAGGGAGACAGGGGATACTCTAACTATGGCTACACCTTC. The gene calls are TRBV28 and TRBJ1-2; 8 bases are a match to TRBD1. After removal of 7 bases from V and 0 bases from J, the junction contained 16 bases not matched to a gene. The CDR3 runs 18 residues. Germline lookup yields CDR1 MDHEN and CDR2 SYDVKM.

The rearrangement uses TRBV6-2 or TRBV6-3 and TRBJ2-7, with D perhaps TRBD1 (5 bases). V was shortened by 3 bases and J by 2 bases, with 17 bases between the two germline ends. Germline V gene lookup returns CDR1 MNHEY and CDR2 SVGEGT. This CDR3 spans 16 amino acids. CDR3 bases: TGTGCCAGCAGTTATACCCCAATGGACACCACCTACGAGCAGTACGTC. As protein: CASSYTPMDTTYEQYV.

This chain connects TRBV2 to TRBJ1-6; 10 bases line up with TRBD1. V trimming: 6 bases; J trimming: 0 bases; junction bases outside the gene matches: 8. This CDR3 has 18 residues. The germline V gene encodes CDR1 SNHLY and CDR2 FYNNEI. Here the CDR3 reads CASSRDRGHSSYNSPLHF. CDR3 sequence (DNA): TGTGCCAGCAGCAGGGACAGGGGCCACAGCTCCTATAATTCACCCCTCCACTTT.

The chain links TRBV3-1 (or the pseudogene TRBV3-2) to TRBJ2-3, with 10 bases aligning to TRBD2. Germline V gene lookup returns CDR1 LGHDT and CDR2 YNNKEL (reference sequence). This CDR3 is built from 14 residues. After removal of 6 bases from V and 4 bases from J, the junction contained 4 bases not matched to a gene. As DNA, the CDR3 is TGTGCCAGCAGGAGCGGGGGGGCCCCAGATACGCAGTATTTT. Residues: CASRSGGAPDTQYF.

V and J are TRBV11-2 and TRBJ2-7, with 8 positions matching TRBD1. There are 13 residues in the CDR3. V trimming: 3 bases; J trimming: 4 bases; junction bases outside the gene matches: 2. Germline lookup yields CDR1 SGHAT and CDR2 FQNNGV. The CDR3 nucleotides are TGTGCCAGCAGCTTGGGACAGGTTTACGAGCAGTACTTC. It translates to CASSLGQVYEQYF. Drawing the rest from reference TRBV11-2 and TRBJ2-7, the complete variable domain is EAGVAQSPRYKIIEKRQSVAFWCNPISGHATLYWYQQILGQGPKLLIQFQNNGVVDDSQLPKDRFSAERLKGVDSTLKIQPAKLEDSAVYLCASSLGQVYEQYFGPGTRLTVT.

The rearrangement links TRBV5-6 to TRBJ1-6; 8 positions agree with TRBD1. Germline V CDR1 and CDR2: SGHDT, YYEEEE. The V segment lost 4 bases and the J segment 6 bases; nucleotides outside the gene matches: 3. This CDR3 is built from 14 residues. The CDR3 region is CASSGDRGNSPLHF. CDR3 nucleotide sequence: TGTGCCAGCAGCGGCGACAGGGGTAATTCACCCCTCCACTTT.

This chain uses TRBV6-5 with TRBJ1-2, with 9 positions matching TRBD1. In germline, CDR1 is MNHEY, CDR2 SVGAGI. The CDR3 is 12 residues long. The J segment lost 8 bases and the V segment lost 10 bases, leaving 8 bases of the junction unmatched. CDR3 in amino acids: CATGTGTKGYTF. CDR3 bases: TGTGCCACCGGGACAGGGACGAAAGGCTACACCTTC.

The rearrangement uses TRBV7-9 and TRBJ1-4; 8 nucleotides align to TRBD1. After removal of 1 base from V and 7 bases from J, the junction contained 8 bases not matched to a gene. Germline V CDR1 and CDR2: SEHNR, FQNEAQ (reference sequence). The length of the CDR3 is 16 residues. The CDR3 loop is CASSLGVEDRGEKLFF. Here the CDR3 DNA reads TGTGCCAGCAGCTTAGGGGTTGAAGACAGGGGTGAAAAACTGTTTTTT.

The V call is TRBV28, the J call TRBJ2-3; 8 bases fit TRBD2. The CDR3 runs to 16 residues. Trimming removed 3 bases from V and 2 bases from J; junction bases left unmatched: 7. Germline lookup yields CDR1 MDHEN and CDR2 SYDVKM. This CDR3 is CASSFSSGGATDTQYF. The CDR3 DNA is TGTGCCAGCAGTTTTTCGTCGGGGGGGGCCACAGATACGCAGTATTTT.

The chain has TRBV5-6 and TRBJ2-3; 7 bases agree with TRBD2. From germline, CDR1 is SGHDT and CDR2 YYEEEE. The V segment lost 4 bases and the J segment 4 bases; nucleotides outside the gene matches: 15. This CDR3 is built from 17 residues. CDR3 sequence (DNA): TGTGCCAGCAGCGGGGGACTAAACAGCCTTAGGGCAGATACGCAGTATTTT. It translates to CASSGGLNSLRADTQYF.

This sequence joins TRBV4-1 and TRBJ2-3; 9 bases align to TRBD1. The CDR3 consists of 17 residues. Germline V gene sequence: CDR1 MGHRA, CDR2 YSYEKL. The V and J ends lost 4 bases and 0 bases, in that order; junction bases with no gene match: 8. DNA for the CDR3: TGCGCCAGCAGCCCCTTCCCCGGGACAGGGAGCACAGATACGCAGTATTTT. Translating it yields CASSPFPGTGSTDTQYF.

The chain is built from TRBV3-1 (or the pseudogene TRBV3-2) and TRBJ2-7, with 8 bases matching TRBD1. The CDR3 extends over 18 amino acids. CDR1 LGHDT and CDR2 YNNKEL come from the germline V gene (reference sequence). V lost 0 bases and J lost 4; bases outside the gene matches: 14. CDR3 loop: CASSQEGQALTRRYEQYF. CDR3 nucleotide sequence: TGTGCCAGCAGCCAAGAGGGACAGGCGCTCACGAGGAGGTACGAGCAGTACTTC.

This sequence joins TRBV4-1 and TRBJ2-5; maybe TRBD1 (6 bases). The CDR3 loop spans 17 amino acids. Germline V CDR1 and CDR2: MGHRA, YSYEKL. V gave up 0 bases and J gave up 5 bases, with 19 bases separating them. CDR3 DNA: TGCGCCAGCAGCCAAGATCCGGGCAGGGGTTTGGGGGAGACCCAGTACTTC. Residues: CASSQDPGRGLGETQYF.

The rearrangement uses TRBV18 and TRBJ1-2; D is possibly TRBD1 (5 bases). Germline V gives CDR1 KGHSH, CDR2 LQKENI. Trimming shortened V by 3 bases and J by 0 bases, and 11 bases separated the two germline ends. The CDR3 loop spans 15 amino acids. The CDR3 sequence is CASSPPQASNYGYTF. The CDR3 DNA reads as TGTGCCAGCTCACCTCCACAGGCCTCTAACTATGGCTACACCTTC. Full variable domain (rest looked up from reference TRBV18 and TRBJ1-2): NAGVMQNPRHLVRRRGQEARLRCSPMKGHSHVYWYRQLPEEGLKFMVYLQKENIIDESGMPKERFSAEFPKEGPSILRIQQVVRGDSAAYFCASSPPQASNYGYTFGSGTRLTVV.

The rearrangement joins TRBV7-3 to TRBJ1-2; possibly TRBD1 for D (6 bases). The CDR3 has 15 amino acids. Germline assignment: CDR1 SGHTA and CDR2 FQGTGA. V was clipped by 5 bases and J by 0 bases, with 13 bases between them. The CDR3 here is CASSPQGGANYGYTF. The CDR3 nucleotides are TGTGCCAGCAGCCCCCAAGGGGGGGCTAACTATGGCTACACCTTC.

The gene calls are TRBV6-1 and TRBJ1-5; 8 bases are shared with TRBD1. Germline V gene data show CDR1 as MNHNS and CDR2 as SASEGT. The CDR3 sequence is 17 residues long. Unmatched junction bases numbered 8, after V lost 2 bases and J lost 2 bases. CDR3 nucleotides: TGTGCCAGCAGTGAACTCGTATCGGACAGGGGCAATCAGCCCCAGCATTTT. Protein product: CASSELVSDRGNQPQHF.

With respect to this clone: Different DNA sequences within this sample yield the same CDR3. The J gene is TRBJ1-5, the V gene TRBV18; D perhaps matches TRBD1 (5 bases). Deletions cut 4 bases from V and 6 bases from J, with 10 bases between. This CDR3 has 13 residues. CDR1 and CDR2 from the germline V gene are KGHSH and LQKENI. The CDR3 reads CASSLQGGQPQHF. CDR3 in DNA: TGTGCCAGCTCACTCCAGGGCGGTCAGCCCCAGCATTTT.

The CDR3 coding sequence is TGTGCCAGTCGATCAGGGTTCAACACTGAAGCTTTCTTT. It specifies CASRSGFNTEAFF. The rearrangement joins TRBV7-2 to TRBJ1-1; D perhaps matches TRBD1 (5 bases). Looked up from germline, CDR1 is SGHTA and CDR2 is FQGNSA. The CDR3 has 13 residues. V was clipped by 9 bases and J by 2 bases, with 13 bases between them.

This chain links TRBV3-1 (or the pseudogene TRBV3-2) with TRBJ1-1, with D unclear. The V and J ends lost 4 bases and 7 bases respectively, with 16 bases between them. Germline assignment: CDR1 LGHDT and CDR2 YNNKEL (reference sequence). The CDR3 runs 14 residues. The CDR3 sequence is CASSPLAGRDEAFF. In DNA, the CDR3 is TGTGCCAGCAGCCCCCTAGCTGGGCGAGATGAAGCTTTCTTT.

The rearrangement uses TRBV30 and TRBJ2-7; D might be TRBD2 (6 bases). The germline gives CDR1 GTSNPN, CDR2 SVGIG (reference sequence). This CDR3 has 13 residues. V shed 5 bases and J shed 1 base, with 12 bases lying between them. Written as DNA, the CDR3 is TGTGCCTGGGAGAGCCGGGGGTCCTACGAGCAGTACTTC. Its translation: CAWESRGSYEQYF. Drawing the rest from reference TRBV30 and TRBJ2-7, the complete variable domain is SQTIHQWPATLVQPVGSPLSLECTVEGTSNPNLYWYRQAAGRGLQLLFYSVGIGQISSEVPQNLSASRPQDRQFILSSKKLLLSDSGFYLCAWESRGSYEQYFGPGTRLTVT.

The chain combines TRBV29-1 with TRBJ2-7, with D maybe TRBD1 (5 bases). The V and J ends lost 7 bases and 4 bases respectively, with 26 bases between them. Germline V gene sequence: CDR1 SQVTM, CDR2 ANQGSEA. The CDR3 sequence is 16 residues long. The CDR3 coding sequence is TGCAGCGACCCAGATCTCTCCTTAACAGGCCTATACGAGCAGTACGTC. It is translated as CSDPDLSLTGLYEQYV.

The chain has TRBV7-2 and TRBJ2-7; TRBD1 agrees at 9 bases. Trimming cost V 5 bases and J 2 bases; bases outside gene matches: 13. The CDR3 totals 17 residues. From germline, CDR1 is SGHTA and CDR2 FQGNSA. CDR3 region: CASSREPGTGIPYEQYF. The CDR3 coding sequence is TGTGCCAGCAGCAGAGAACCGGGGACAGGGATTCCCTACGAGCAGTACTTC.

The CDR3 spells CSGNGQGQGTEAFF. CDR3 in DNA: TGCAGCGGGAATGGACAGGGGCAGGGAACTGAAGCTTTCTTT. The genes are TRBV29-1 and TRBJ1-1, with 9 positions matching TRBD1. Per the germline V gene, CDR1 is SQVTM and CDR2 is ANQGSEA. V gave up 7 bases and J gave up 5 bases; unmatched junction bases: 11. The CDR3 covers 14 residues.

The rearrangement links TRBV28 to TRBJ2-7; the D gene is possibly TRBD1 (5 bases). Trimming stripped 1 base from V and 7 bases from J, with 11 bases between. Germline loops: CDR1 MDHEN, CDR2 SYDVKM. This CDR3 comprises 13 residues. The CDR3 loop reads CASSLSQGIEQYV. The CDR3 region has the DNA TGTGCCAGCAGTTTATCCCAGGGTATTGAGCAGTACGTC.

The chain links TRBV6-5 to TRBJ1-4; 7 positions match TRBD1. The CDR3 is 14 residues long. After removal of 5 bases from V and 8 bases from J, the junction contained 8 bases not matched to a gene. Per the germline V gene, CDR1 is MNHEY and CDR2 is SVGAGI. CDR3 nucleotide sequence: TGTGCCAGCAGTACCCGACAGGGACGGGAAAAACTGTTTTTT. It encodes CASSTRQGREKLFF.